The 2 T cell receptor beta chains below all came from one sample that was sequenced in a study of cytomegalovirus exposure and HLA in healthy donors. Clones were read by immunoSEQ multiplex PCR, and TCRdb kept only the in-frame ones, dropping some. Counted here are around 160,000 clones, roughly 91% occurring once; the ten biggest clones make up roughly 3%. The specimen was PBMCs. The receptors here all came from a man between 18 and 29 years old in good health and CMV-seronegative.

The V call is TRBV28, the J call TRBJ1-6, with TRBD1 matching over 8 bases. J lost 8 bases, V lost 4 bases, and 7 bases had no gene match. Looked up from germline, CDR1 is MDHEN and CDR2 is SYDVKM. The CDR3 runs 15 residues. The CDR3 spells CASSSQGAGDSPLHF. Here the CDR3 DNA reads TGTGCCAGCAGTTCTCAGGGGGCCGGTGATTCACCCCTCCACTTT.

V is TRBV19 and J is TRBJ1-5; 8 positions match TRBD1. V dropped 7 bases and J dropped 3; count of bases not matched to a gene: 5. Germline lookup yields CDR1 LNHDA and CDR2 SQIVND (reference sequence). The CDR3 has 14 amino acids. Written as DNA, the CDR3 is TGTGCCAGTACAGGGGGCAGGAACAATCAGCCCCAGCATTTT. This gives the protein CASTGGRNNQPQHF. The whole variable domain, remainder taken from reference TRBV19 and TRBJ1-5, is DGGITQSPKYLFRKEGQNVTLSCEQNLNHDAMYWYRQDPGQGLRLIYYSQIVNDFQKGDIAEGYSVSREKKESFPLTVTSAQKNPTAFYLCASTGGRNNQPQHFGDGTRLSIL.